This passage covers 23 T cell receptor beta chains from one sample sequenced in a study of CD8+CD57+ T cells in acquired aplastic anemia (dated by TCRdb to the late 2010s). TCRdb names Illumina HiSeq 2000 as the instrument used. Genomic DNA served as template for TCR beta VDJ combination and CDR3 sequence profiling. In TCRdb, the public reads were trimmed at Q25 with fastp and aligned with MiXCR, with productive beta chains retained. For every CDR3 protein sequence, its rows merge into one entry that carries the most common genes and DNA. The sample table contains 200,000 or so distinct CDR3 sequences; only one count was recorded for approximately 51% of them. The top ten constitute 15% to 20% of the sample. The patients picked for sequencing were ones in whom flow cytometry had shown an expansion of CD8+CD57+ cells. Sequencing was carried out using sorted CD4+, CD8+, or CD8+CD57+ T cells (not recorded which) from PBMCs. The receptors derive from a human donor with aplastic anemia.

CDR3 sequence reads: CASSIVGRSSGANVLTF. In DNA, the CDR3 is TGTGCCAGTAGTATAGTAGGCAGGAGCTCTGGGGCCAACGTCCTGACTTTC. The chain couples TRBV19 to TRBJ2-6; no reliable D call. Trimming cost V 1 base and J 0 bases, with 10 bases left between them. Germline CDR1 LNHDA, CDR2 SQIVND (reference sequence). The CDR3 runs to 17 residues.

This clonotype showed up many times. The gene calls are TRBV5-6 and TRBJ2-2; 8 nucleotides agree with TRBD2. Losses at the gene ends were 4 bases for V and 4 bases for J; bases not matched to a gene: 9. The CDR3 has 16 residues. CDR1 and CDR2 from the germline V gene are SGHDT and YYEEEE. CDR3 amino acids: CASSRYLGRGTGELFF. The DNA of the CDR3 is TGTGCCAGCAGCCGGTACCTCGGGAGGGGCACCGGGGAGCTGTTTTTT.

V usage is TRBV12-3 or TRBV12-4 and J usage is TRBJ2-5; D could derive from TRBD1 or TRBD2 (5 bases each). This CDR3 is built from 14 residues. The V and J ends lost 0 bases and 5 bases respectively, with 10 bases between them. Written as DNA, the CDR3 is TGTGCCAGCAGTTTAGCGGGGGACGGTGAGACCCAGTACTTC. Its protein is CASSLAGDGETQYF.

This clonotype has ten or more counts. V usage is TRBV9 and J usage is TRBJ2-1, with D maybe TRBD1 (5 bases). V was clipped by 1 base and J by 6 bases, with 17 bases between them. The CDR3 length is 16 residues. Germline V CDR1 and CDR2: SGDLS, YYNGEE. CDR3 region: CASSVTVGVPGNEQFF. The CDR3, as DNA: TGTGCCAGCAGCGTAACCGTAGGGGTTCCGGGCAATGAGCAGTTCTTC.

This clonotype has a handful of counts. This sequence joins TRBV19 and TRBJ2-3; D gene ambiguous. The V and J ends lost 3 bases and 3 bases respectively, with 7 bases between them. CDR3 length: 13 residues. Germline V gene data show CDR1 as LNHDA and CDR2 as SQIVND (reference sequence). CDR3: CASSILGTDTQYF. In DNA form, the CDR3 reads TGTGCCAGTAGTATCCTAGGAACAGATACGCAGTATTTT.

This clonotype was recorded many times. The CDR3 nucleotides read TGTGCCAGCACCTTCCGGGAAGATCGACCCCTCCACTTT. It is translated as CASTFREDRPLHF. The chain couples TRBV7-9 to TRBJ1-6; D uncertain. In germline, CDR1 is SEHNR, CDR2 FQNEAQ (reference sequence). This CDR3 contains 13 residues. Trimming removed 7 bases at V and 12 bases at J, with 16 bases between.

This clonotype was counted many times. The chain recombines TRBV10-3 with TRBJ1-2; TRBD1 agrees at 8 bases. CDR3 length: 13 residues. CDR1 is ENHRY, CDR2 SYGVKD, per germline. V lost 6 bases and J lost 4; bases outside the gene matches: 4. The CDR3 bases are TGTGCCATCAGGGACACAGGGGGCTATGGCTACACCTTC. Translation: CAIRDTGGYGYTF.

This clonotype was seen repeatedly, ten times or more. V and J are TRBV9 and TRBJ1-4; D is unclear. The CDR3 has 14 residues. Trimming stripped 0 bases from V and 6 bases from J, with 9 bases between. Germline-derived CDR1 and CDR2 are SGDLS and YYNGEE. The CDR3 sequence: CASSVDGFDEKLFF. The CDR3 DNA reads TGTGCCAGCAGCGTAGACGGGTTCGATGAAAAACTGTTTTTT.

The CDR3 reads CSLDRENTGELFF. The DNA for the CDR3 is TGCAGCTTGGATAGGGAGAACACCGGGGAGCTGTTTTTT. J is TRBJ2-2 and V is TRBV29-1; D gene uncertain. CDR3 length: 13 amino acids. Trimming took 8 bases from V and 1 from J, leaving 11 bases between them. CDR1 and CDR2 from the germline V gene are SQVTM and ANQGSEA.

There are many counts of this clonotype. The V and J genes are TRBV24-1 and TRBJ1-2; 8 bases fit TRBD1. The CDR3 has 16 residues. Germline CDR1 and CDR2: KGHDR and SFDVKD. V shed 2 bases and J 4 bases; nucleotides not matched to a gene: 8. The chain's CDR3 is CATSDSGGQESYGYTF. In DNA, the CDR3 is TGTGCCACCAGTGATTCTGGGGGACAGGAAAGCTATGGCTACACCTTC.

The sample holds many counts of this clonotype. CDR3 loop: CASSWASGNTIYF. The CDR3 nucleotides read TGTGCCAGCAGCTGGGCCTCTGGAAACACCATATATTTT. The chain joins TRBV7-8 to TRBJ1-3; D uncertain. V was pared by 4 bases and J by 0 bases, with 4 bases between. This CDR3 spans 13 amino acids. The germline V gene has CDR1 SGHVS and CDR2 FQNEAQ.

The J gene is TRBJ2-5, the V gene TRBV20-1, with D possibly TRBD2 on 5 matching bases. Germline V gene data show CDR1 as DFQATT and CDR2 as SNEGSKA (reference sequence). CDR3 length: 13 residues. Trimming left V 1 base short and J 5 bases short, with 11 bases between. CDR3 nucleotide sequence: TGCAGTGCTAGAGCGGGTAGGGAGGAGACCCAGTACTTC. This encodes CSARAGREETQYF.

There are many counts of this clonotype. The rearrangement links TRBV15 to TRBJ2-2; 9 bases align to TRBD2. Germline loops: CDR1 LNHNV, CDR2 YYDKDF (reference sequence). J lost 4 bases, V lost 0 bases, and 6 bases had no gene match. The CDR3 extends over 17 amino acids. The CDR3 nucleotides are TGTGCCACCAGCAGAGATCACACTAGCGGGTCCACCGGGGAGCTGTTTTTT. The encoded protein is CATSRDHTSGSTGELFF. Based on the CDR3 plus reference TRBV15 and TRBJ2-2, the full variable domain is DAMVIQNPRYQVTQFGKPVTLSCSQTLNHNVMYWYQQKSSQAPKLLFHYYDKDFNNEADTPDNFQSRRPNTSFCFLDIRSPGLGDTAMYLCATSRDHTSGSTGELFFGEGSRLTVL.

The chain combines TRBV19 with TRBJ1-6; D gene unclear. Between the trimmed V and J ends, which lost 9 bases and 6 bases, there was a span of 15 bases. The CDR3 is 14 amino acids. Germline V lookup: CDR1 LNHDA, CDR2 SQIVND (reference sequence). The CDR3 coding sequence is TGTGCCAGCGGGTCATTTGACCGTAATTCACCCCTCCACTTT. Translating gives CASGSFDRNSPLHF.

There are many counts of this clonotype. V and J are TRBV27 and TRBJ1-6; weak D call: TRBD1 (5 bases). V gave up 11 bases and J gave up 7 bases, with 18 bases separating them. This CDR3 region has 14 residues. The V gene's germline CDR1 is MNHEY and CDR2 SMNVEV (reference sequence). The CDR3 DNA follows: TGTGCCTCAAAGGGGAGCAATTTCAATTCACCCCTCCACTTT. Amino acids: CASKGSNFNSPLHF.

This clonotype turned up a few times. V and J are TRBV5-6 and TRBJ2-2; a weak D match, TRBD2 (6 bases). The CDR3 is 15 amino acids. Trimming shortened V by 4 bases and J by 4 bases, and 14 bases separated the two germline ends. Germline V gene sequence: CDR1 SGHDT, CDR2 YYEEEE. CDR3 region: CASSPWAGPTGELFF. CDR3 DNA: TGTGCCAGCAGCCCGTGGGCGGGGCCCACCGGGGAGCTGTTTTTT.

This clonotype was found a few times. V usage is TRBV7-3 and J usage is TRBJ2-7; 8 bases line up with TRBD1. This CDR3 region has 16 residues. Germline CDR1 SGHTA, CDR2 FQGTGA. V shed 3 bases, J shed 3 bases, and the junction held 10 bases outside the gene matches. The DNA of the CDR3 is TGTGCCAGCAGCTTGGGACAGGTGGGACGGATCTACGAGCAGTACGTC. Its protein is CASSLGQVGRIYEQYV.

Concerning this clonotype: The junction shows a germline mismatch at one end, possibly a read error. The genes are TRBV2 and TRBJ2-1; 9 bases are a match to TRBD1. CDR3 size: 14 residues. Germline CDR1 SNHLY, CDR2 FYNNEI. CDR3 sequence (DNA): TGTGCCAGCAGTGAAGGGACAGGGGTCGGATTTGGTCTCTTC. Residues: CASSEGTGVGFGLF.

This clonotype was observed once. This rearrangement joins TRBV20-1 to TRBJ1-1; D gene unclear. CDR3 length: 11 residues. V was shortened by 5 bases and J by 13 bases, with 17 bases between the two germline ends. The germline gives CDR1 DFQATT, CDR2 SNEGSKA (reference sequence). The CDR3 spells CSAPGPDVVFF. In nucleotides, the CDR3 is TGCAGTGCTCCCGGGCCCGATGTCGTTTTCTTT.

The chain employs TRBV7-2 and TRBJ1-5; D call uncertain. Germline CDR1 reads SGHTA; CDR2 reads FQGNSA. The CDR3 covers 14 residues. The V end lost 5 bases, the J end lost 7 bases, and 15 bases lay between the germline ends. The CDR3 DNA sequence: TGTGCCAGCAGCCGGGCGGGCGCGTTCCAGCCCCAGCATTTT. Protein product: CASSRAGAFQPQHF.

This clonotype occurred a few times. At one boundary the junction diverges from the germline segment, which might be a read error. V and J are TRBV24-1 and TRBJ2-7; 8 nucleotides match TRBD1. The CDR3 spans 17 residues. Germline V gene data show CDR1 as KGHDR and CDR2 as SFDVKD. In nucleotides, the CDR3 is TGTGCCAGCAGTCGCGCAGTGCGGCAGGGGGCTAGGGACGAGCAGTACTTC. Translated, it gives CASSRAVRQGARDEQYF.

On this clonotype: One junction end disagrees with the germline gene, perhaps due to a read error. The gene calls are TRBV29-1 and TRBJ1-1; 8 bases agree with TRBD1. The CDR3 is 10 residues long. CDR1 SQVTM and CDR2 ANQGSEA come from the germline V gene. CDR3 nucleotides: TGCGGCGTCGGGGACAGGGAAGCTTTCTTT. This sequence encodes CGVGDREAFF.

V and J are TRBV15 and TRBJ1-5; 8 bases map to TRBD1. This CDR3 is built from 15 residues. The ends lost 0 bases at V and 5 bases at J; junction bases unmatched: 3. Germline CDR1 and CDR2: LNHNV and YYDKDF (reference sequence). CDR3 residues: CATSRDPGGHQPQHF. The DNA of the CDR3 is TGTGCCACCAGCAGAGATCCAGGGGGCCATCAGCCCCAGCATTTT.